Below, one T cell receptor (beta chain) is given with its context. These data come from a study of blood T cell repertoires in COVID-19. Profiled with immunoSEQ multiplex PCR; TCRdb holds only in-frame clones, not every one. Among some 150,000 clones listed, roughly 90% were seen once. The germline V gene has CDR1 SGHAT and CDR2 FQNNGV. The CDR3 loop spans 15 amino acids. J was trimmed by 3 bases and V by 1 base; bases with no gene match: 2. The receptor's source is a young woman with acute COVID-19. The J gene is TRBJ2-7, the V gene TRBV11-2; 11 positions agree with TRBD1. The sample comprised PBMCs or T cells enriched from blood (not recorded which). The CDR3 region has the DNA TGTGCCAGCAGCTTAGTGGGGACAGGGGGCTACGAGCAGTACTTC. Protein product: CASSLVGTGGYEQYF.